This TCR beta chain comes out of a study of shared clonotypes between healthy human individuals. Study results and limitations: Read depth was anticipated to influence clonotype sharing among donors.

From germline, CDR1 is SEHNR and CDR2 FQNEAQ (reference sequence). V lost 5 bases to trimming and J lost 9 bases, with 14 bases between them. CDR3 length: 14 residues. Sequenced by immunoSEQ multiplex PCR; TCRdb stores in-frame clones only, minus some. Of 1.5 million to 2.5 million clones in the sample, over 85% were seen once. In the case of this clone: Its antigen is as yet unknown.

Naive-designated CD8 cells lacked CD45RO, were positively enriched for CCR7, and omitted terminally differentiated effector memory CD45RA+ cells. The rearrangement joins TRBV7-9 to TRBJ1-6; D uncertain. The specimen was naive CD8+ T cells sorted from blood. The sequence came from a man younger than 35 in good health. The DNA for the CDR3 is TGTGCCAGCAGCCACGGGATTGATGCTTCACCCCTCCACTTT. This sequence encodes CASSHGIDASPLHF.